Reported below is one TCR beta chain. Treatment given: oral pan-JAK inhibitor, 5-10 mg twice daily. The entry originates in a study of CD8+ T cells in alopecia areata. Trimming took 5 bases from V and 1 from J; bases not matched to a gene: 4. Germline assignment: CDR1 SGHRS and CDR2 YFSETQ. CDR3 length: 14 residues. In each case, RNA was isolated and then reverse transcribed into cDNA as the sequencing template. The data were produced by immunoSEQ multiplex PCR, yet TCRdb's version contains in-frame clones alone and is incomplete. Of 35,000 to 45,000 clones in the sample, 92% are singletons; the top ten hold approximately 17%.

The TCR was taken from a human donor with alopecia areata. The rearrangement joins TRBV5-1 to TRBJ1-1; 8 nucleotides match TRBD1. The sequenced sample was CD8+ T cells sorted from blood, obtained at week 24, from a patient treated with tofacitinib. The CDR3 loop reads CASSPGQGNTEAFF. The CDR3 coding sequence is TGCGCCAGCAGTCCAGGACAGGGGAACACTGAAGCTTTCTTT.